A selection of T cell receptor beta chains follows, all from one sample in a study of early T cells in non-severe SARS-CoV-2 infection. Via MiXCR, TCRdb re-called the 5' RACE reads, giving one row per CDR3 protein. The table lists fewer than 80,000 distinct CDR3 sequences, 10% to 12% of them singletons. This specimen was whole blood, taken at baseline. The receptors stem from an adult who was a healthcare worker with PCR-confirmed SARS-CoV-2 infection or an uninfected control (not recorded which). The conserved cysteine and the conserved F or W are not part of the CDR3 here.

v_call	cdr3_aa
TRBV30	ACVSKENYGYT
TRBV29-1	SVEEVPGTGGEQY
TRBV20-1	SASGAGGASYNEQF
TRBV29-1	SVTRTNTEAF
TRBV30	VWNPGAYGYT
TRBV29-1	SVEELVADTQY
TRBV12-3/TRBV12-4	ASSVIQETQY
TRBV9	ASSVGTGITEAF
TRBV9	ASSAGALPPANEQY
TRBV12-3/TRBV12-4	ASSQGQGRAEAF
TRBV7-6	ASSLGEVTEAF
TRBV9	ASSAGTVDTQY
TRBV6-4	ASSGDLNTDTQY
TRBV7-2	ASSVSWTDTQY
TRBV28	ASITWGSGELF
TRBV12-5	ASGLVRGDPGNTIY
TRBV29-1	SVPEGNSGGRAF
TRBV6-4	ASSATVNTGELF
TRBV7-9	ASNTAAKETQY
TRBV6-6	ASNLPGTVYEQY
TRBV4-3	ASSQDGTGNSPLH
TRBV7-2	ASSSTRGSYEQY
TRBV11-1	ASSFGQGKGEGGTEAF
TRBV7-2	ASSSLPSGSGSPLH
TRBV18	ASSPKQGIGHEQY
TRBV20-1	SALAGFAYNEQF
TRBV25-1	ASSEFPGLTEAF
TRBV7-2	ASSLPTGQIGYGYT
TRBV29-1	SVGRGGGTDTQY
TRBV20-1	SATGTSGGLSSYNEQF
TRBV4-1	ASSLIGGPLPLSYNEQF
TRBV4-3	ASSQDLRGSNEKLF
TRBV20-1	SARRPGLRRTEAF
TRBV28	ASTGQGFREKLF
TRBV28	ASTLMGDTEAF
TRBV25-1	ASSVRSSYNEQF
TRBV2	ASSEGDRELYSNQPQH
TRBV19	ASSWGIFYTDTQY
TRBV21-1	ASALGGSYEQY
TRBV6-6	ASSYAVSKETQY
TRBV12-3/TRBV12-4	VSSRGLPTDTQY
TRBV29-1	SVVGDTGELF
TRBV7-6	ASSSDGAITGELF
TRBV7-7	ASSLAGRIDTQY
TRBV12-3/TRBV12-4	ASSADGAYNEQF
TRBV20-1	STTVGGDNEAF
TRBV6-2/TRBV6-3	ASSYSRERASGEAF
TRBV19	ASSARTGGQTEAF
TRBV3-1	ASSQTVGNEQF
TRBV11-1	ASSLGQYPNTGELF
TRBV6-6	ASRSFYEQY
TRBV6-4	ASSVDRDQPQH
TRBV3-1	ASSPDQYGYT
TRBV28	ASAAGTVNIQY